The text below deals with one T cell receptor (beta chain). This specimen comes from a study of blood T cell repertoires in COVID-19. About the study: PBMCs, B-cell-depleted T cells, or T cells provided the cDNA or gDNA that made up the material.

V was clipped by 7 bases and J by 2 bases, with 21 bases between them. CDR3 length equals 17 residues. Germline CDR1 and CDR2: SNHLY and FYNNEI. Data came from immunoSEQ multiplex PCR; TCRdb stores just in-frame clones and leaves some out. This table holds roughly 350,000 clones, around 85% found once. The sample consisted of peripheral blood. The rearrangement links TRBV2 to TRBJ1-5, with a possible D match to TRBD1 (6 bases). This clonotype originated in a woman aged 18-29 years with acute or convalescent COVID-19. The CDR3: CASTNDNREEGNQPQHF. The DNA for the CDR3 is TGTGCCAGCACGAACGACAACAGGGAAGAGGGCAATCAGCCCCAGCATTTT.